This T cell receptor (beta chain) was retrieved from a study of beta chain features in type 1 diabetes. Study overall: Comparable age, gender and cell yields were observed in patients relative to healthy donors.

Overall study results and limits: Among all four CD4+ subsets, Type 1 diabetes patients had TCRB CDR3s that were moderately but significantly shorter. Highly expressing activated T cells could be over-counted with a cDNA template. PCR may have favored shorter templates equally in patients and controls. Compared to healthy donors, patients appeared to have naive, central memory and Treg TCRB repertoires that were more alike.

The germline V gene encodes CDR1 SGHDT and CDR2 YYEEEE. Trimming took off 2 bases at V and 2 bases at J, with 10 bases between the two ends. This CDR3 has 14 residues. TCRB transcripts that were expressed got sequenced, as all of the isolated RNA had been reverse transcribed. The data were produced by immunoSEQ multiplex PCR, yet TCRdb's version contains in-frame clones alone and is incomplete. The table lists about 240,000 clones, approximately 15% of them singletons. This clone showed up just a few times. Its antigen is not known. V is TRBV5-6 and J is TRBJ1-2; D call uncertain. The sequence was obtained from a man aged 25 to 40 with type 1 diabetes. The sequencing input was naive CD4+ T cells from blood. CDR3 sequence (DNA): TGTGCCAGCAGCTTCGCCGGGGTCAACTATGGCTACACCTTC. It codes for CASSFAGVNYGYTF.